The 23 T cell receptor beta chains below come from one sample, sequenced in a study of blood T cells in healthy people across ages. Combining a sample-barcoded 5' primer with a J-beta primer mix, a second PCR ran for about 7 to 11 cycles. Via MiXCR, TCRdb re-called the 5' RACE reads, giving one row per CDR3 protein. This table has around 650,000 distinct CDR3 sequences, roughly 32% appearing once. What was sequenced was blood. Receptors were obtained from a woman over 75 in good health.

V and J are TRBV12-3 or TRBV12-4 and TRBJ2-3, with unresolved D. V was pared by 6 bases and J by 3 bases, with 19 bases between. This CDR3 region has 16 residues. The CDR3, as DNA: TGTGCCAGCAGGGGTACAAATCTTCCTAGTACAGATACGCAGTATTTT. Residues: CASRGTNLPSTDTQYF.

Many counts were recorded for this clonotype. This rearrangement joins TRBV5-1 to TRBJ2-3; 9 bases map to TRBD1. Germline V gene sequence: CDR1 SGHRS, CDR2 YFSETQ. The CDR3 contains 16 residues. The J segment lost 1 base and the V segment lost 1 base, leaving 4 bases of the junction unmatched. CDR3 residues: CASSLLRDRGTDTQYF. CDR3 DNA: TGCGCCAGCAGCTTGCTCCGGGACAGGGGCACAGATACGCAGTATTTT.

V usage is TRBV5-5 and J usage is TRBJ2-1; maybe TRBD2 (5 bases). The CDR3 totals 15 residues. CDR1 is SGHKS and CDR2 is YYEKEE in the germline V gene (reference sequence). Trimming shortened V by 0 bases and J by 8 bases, and 15 bases separated the two germline ends. The DNA for the CDR3 is TGTGCCAGCAGCTTGGAGAGGGAACCCGACTATGAGCAGTTCTTC. It encodes CASSLEREPDYEQFF.

Concerning this clonotype itself: This may arise from a read error, as a much more abundant clone is one base away. The V call is TRBV10-3, the J call TRBJ1-5; D is undetermined. V was clipped by 2 bases and J by 3 bases, with 8 bases between them. CDR3 length equals 14 residues. Per the germline V gene, CDR1 is ENHRY and CDR2 is SYGVKD. The CDR3 nucleotides read TGTGCCATCAGTGAGACTCACAACAATCAGCCCCAGCATTTT. Amino acids: CAISETHNNQPQHF.

This clonotype was seen repeatedly, ten times or more. The J gene is TRBJ1-2, the V gene TRBV10-3; D call uncertain. Between the trimmed V and J ends, which lost 2 bases and 3 bases, there was a span of 10 bases. This CDR3 comprises 14 residues. The germline V gene encodes CDR1 ENHRY and CDR2 SYGVKD. The CDR3 DNA is TGTGCCATCAGTGAGGACCGCGGGCACTATGGCTACACCTTC. Amino acids: CAISEDRGHYGYTF.

This clonotype was seen repeatedly, ten times or more. The genes are TRBV12-3 or TRBV12-4 and TRBJ1-2; 9 bases match TRBD1. V lost 10 bases to trimming and J lost 4 bases; unmatched junction nucleotides: 16. This CDR3 comprises 16 residues. The CDR3 region is CAIPADRGITSYGYTF. The DNA of the CDR3 is TGTGCCATACCCGCGGACAGGGGCATTACGAGCTATGGCTACACCTTC.

This clonotype was counted between two and nine times. The CDR3 here is CASSYKGGQTQYF. The CDR3 nucleotides read TGTGCCAGCAGCTACAAGGGTGGTCAGACCCAGTACTTC. The rearrangement uses TRBV7-3 and TRBJ2-7; D not certain. Matching the DNA end better, TRBJ2-5 makes the J call doubtful. The CDR3 is 13 residues long. Germline V lookup: CDR1 SGHTA, CDR2 FQGTGA.

A remark on this clonotype: This could be a read error, since a much larger clone is one nucleotide away. The V gene is TRBV20-1, the J gene TRBJ1-2; D is uncertain. CDR3 length: 12 amino acids. Trimming took off 7 bases at V and 7 bases at J, with 16 bases between the two ends. The germline V gene encodes CDR1 DFQATT and CDR2 SNEGSKA (reference sequence). CDR3: CSVGDIDVGYTF. DNA of the CDR3: TGCAGTGTTGGGGATATTGATGTTGGCTACACCTTC.

This clonotype occurred many times. CDR3 region: CSARDPDGFYGYTF. CDR3 in DNA: TGCAGTGCTAGAGATCCGGACGGATTCTATGGCTACACCTTC. The chain is built from TRBV20-1 and TRBJ1-2; D unclear. Trimming cost V 0 bases and J 4 bases, with 12 bases left between them. The CDR3 spans 14 residues. Germline V gene data show CDR1 as DFQATT and CDR2 as SNEGSKA (reference sequence).

CDR3 nucleotides: TGCGCCAGCAGCCGGGGGAGCGAACAAGAGACCCAGTACTTC. Residues: CASSRGSEQETQYF. The chain has TRBV5-1 and TRBJ2-5, with D possibly matching TRBD2 (6 bases). V dropped 4 bases and J dropped 2 bases, with 12 bases sitting between them. The germline gives CDR1 SGHRS, CDR2 YFSETQ. This CDR3 is 14 amino acids long.

This clonotype was detected many times. The chain joins TRBV20-1 to TRBJ2-5, with 9 bases lining up with TRBD2. Germline CDR1 is DFQATT and CDR2 is SNEGSKA (reference sequence). The CDR3 is 15 residues long. The V gene end was trimmed by 0 bases and the J gene end by 3 bases; junction bases not matched to a gene: 5. CDR3 DNA: TGCAGTGCTAGAGACCCCCTAGCGGGGAAAGAGACCCAGTACTTC. Its protein product is CSARDPLAGKETQYF.

The CDR3 protein is CASSFFEGQSPLHF. DNA of the CDR3: TGTGCCAGCAGCTTTTTTGAAGGGCAATCACCCCTCCACTTT. The gene calls are TRBV7-9 and TRBJ1-6; D is unclear. CDR1 SEHNR and CDR2 FQNEAQ come from the germline V gene (reference sequence). V dropped 3 bases and J dropped 10 bases, with 13 bases sitting between them. This CDR3 is built from 14 residues.

The CDR3 region has the DNA TGTGCCAGCAGTTTAGTCGGGGGCGGGGGGGCTAATGAGCAGTACTTC. It encodes CASSLVGGGGANEQYF. This chain links TRBV28 with TRBJ2-1; 9 bases line up with TRBD2. The J call could be wrong; TRBJ2-7 is a better fit for the DNA end. Germline lookup yields CDR1 MDHEN and CDR2 SYDVKM. CDR3 length: 16 residues.

About this clonotype itself: A much larger clone lies a single base off, so this may be a read error. This chain uses TRBV20-1 with TRBJ2-7; D might be TRBD1 (6 bases). This CDR3 spans 12 amino acids. Germline V gives CDR1 DFQATT, CDR2 SNEGSKA (reference sequence). Trimming left V 7 bases short and J 2 bases short, with 12 bases between. CDR3 in DNA: TGCAGTGGATCACAGGGCGCCTACGAGCAGTACTTC. Encoded protein: CSGSQGAYEQYF.

A few counts support this clonotype. A much larger clone sits a single nucleotide away, making a read error possible. The rearrangement links TRBV20-1 to TRBJ2-1; TRBD1 is a possible D gene (6 bases). This CDR3 spans 16 amino acids. Trimming removed 6 bases from V and 9 bases from J, with 27 bases in between. From germline, CDR1 is DFQATT and CDR2 SNEGSKA (reference sequence). CDR3 loop: CSAKPRTVPRGGEQFF. DNA for the CDR3: TGCAGTGCCAAGCCCCGGACAGTCCCACGGGGTGGTGAGCAGTTCTTC.

This clonotype has a count of ten or more. This rearrangement joins TRBV11-2 to TRBJ1-2, with D possibly matching TRBD1 (5 bases). The germline V gene has CDR1 SGHAT and CDR2 FQNNGV. The V end lost 5 bases, the J end lost 13 bases, and 17 bases lay between the germline ends. This CDR3 region has 12 residues. CDR3 sequence reads: CASSPASRGCTF. CDR3 nucleotides: TGTGCCAGCAGCCCTGCGAGTCGGGGGTGCACCTTC.

In this sample, this clonotype turned up many times. This chain connects TRBV7-9 to TRBJ2-3; D gene unclear. With 5 bases removed from V and 4 bases from J, the gap between germline ends came to 13 bases. The CDR3 loop spans 14 amino acids. The V gene's germline CDR1 is SEHNR and CDR2 FQNEAQ (reference sequence). The CDR3: CASSPDRAADTQYF. CDR3 bases: TGTGCCAGCAGCCCGGACCGGGCGGCAGATACGCAGTATTTT.

This chain links TRBV29-1 with TRBJ2-3, with D perhaps TRBD1 (5 bases). Germline CDR1 and CDR2: SQVTM and ANQGSEA. V gave up 0 bases and J gave up 3 bases, with 7 bases separating them. The CDR3 extends over 13 amino acids. CDR3: CSVEDRVTDTQYF. DNA of the CDR3: TGCAGCGTTGAAGACAGGGTAACAGATACGCAGTATTTT.

The chain joins TRBV3-1 to TRBJ1-5; 8 bases fit TRBD1. The V gene's germline CDR1 is LGHDT and CDR2 YNNKEL (reference sequence). The CDR3 spans 17 residues. V was clipped by 2 bases and J by 5 bases; unmatched bases: 11. The CDR3 bases are TGTGCCAGCAGCCAAAACTCGTGGACAGGGAACGATCAGCCCCAGCATTTT. Residues: CASSQNSWTGNDQPQHF.

This clonotype was seen a handful of times. Possible read error: a much larger clone is one base away. The chain uses TRBV27 and TRBJ2-7; 8 nucleotides agree with TRBD2. The CDR3 sequence is 13 residues long. Losses at the gene ends were 6 bases for V and 4 bases for J; bases not matched to a gene: 5. The V gene's germline CDR1 is MNHEY and CDR2 SMNVEV (reference sequence). The DNA of the CDR3 is TGTGCCAGCAGGTCGGGGGGGACTTACGAGCAGTACTTC. This translates into CASRSGGTYEQYF.

This clonotype was detected only a few times. This rearrangement joins TRBV27 to TRBJ1-4, with D possibly being TRBD1 (5 bases). With 6 bases removed from V and 3 bases from J, the gap between germline ends came to 14 bases. The CDR3 totals 15 residues. Looked up from germline, CDR1 is MNHEY and CDR2 is SMNVEV (reference sequence). The CDR3 protein is CASRRGGGSNEKLFF. DNA for the CDR3: TGTGCCAGCAGGAGGGGCGGGGGTTCTAATGAAAAACTGTTTTTT.

The count of this clonotype is one. A read error may explain this, as a much larger clone is one base away. V is TRBV3-1 and J is TRBJ2-1; D not certain. Germline CDR1 is LGHDT and CDR2 is YNNKEL (reference sequence). This CDR3 has 15 amino acids. V lost 1 base to trimming and J lost 10 bases, with 17 bases between them. CDR3 region: CASSQVPGFSYEQFF. CDR3 sequence (DNA): TGTGCCAGCAGCCAAGTCCCAGGCTTCTCCTACGAGCAGTTCTTC.

J is TRBJ1-3 and V is TRBV18; D is ambiguous. CDR3 size: 17 residues. Germline V gene sequence: CDR1 KGHSH, CDR2 LQKENI. V was trimmed by 4 bases and J by 0 bases, leaving 16 bases between them. The DNA for the CDR3 is TGTGCCAGCTCACTTGGACCGAGCACCGGCTCTGGAAACACCATATATTTT. It yields the protein CASSLGPSTGSGNTIYF. The full variable domain, completed using reference TRBV18 and TRBJ1-3, is NAGVMQNPRHLVRRRGQEARLRCSPMKGHSHVYWYRQLPEEGLKFMVYLQKENIIDESGMPKERFSAEFPKEGPSILRIQQVVRGDSAAYFCASSLGPSTGSGNTIYFGEGSWLTVV.